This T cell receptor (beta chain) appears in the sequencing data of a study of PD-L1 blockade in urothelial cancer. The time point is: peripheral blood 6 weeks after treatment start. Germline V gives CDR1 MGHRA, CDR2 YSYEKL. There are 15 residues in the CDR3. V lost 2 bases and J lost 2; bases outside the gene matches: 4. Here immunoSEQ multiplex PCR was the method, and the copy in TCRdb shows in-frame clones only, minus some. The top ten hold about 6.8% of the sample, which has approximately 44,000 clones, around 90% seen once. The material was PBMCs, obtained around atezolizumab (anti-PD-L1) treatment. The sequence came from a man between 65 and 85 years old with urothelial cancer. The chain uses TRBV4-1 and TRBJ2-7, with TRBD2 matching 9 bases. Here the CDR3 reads CASSQLAGGPYEQYF. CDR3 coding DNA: TGCGCCAGCAGCCAACTGGCGGGAGGGCCCTACGAGCAGTACTTC.